This TCR beta chain was sequenced during a study of molecular identifiers for immune sequencing clone quantification (dated by TCRdb to the late 2010s). Regarding the research as a whole: In a replicate experiment, RNA from roughly 20,000 or 100,000 naive CD8 T cells was split into five aliquots, four of which were sequenced. CD8 T cells were used in a methods study to benchmark molecular-identifier clustering-based TCR repertoire sequencing (MIDCIRS) and TCR RNA copy counting.

Study-level results and caveats: In CMV-specific effector cells, clones with more than 20 RNA copies accounted for over 97% of molecules, whereas in naive cells such clones accounted for under 1%. The sizes of highly expanded clones could end up underestimated when identical TCR molecules share a barcode. When barcode sub-clustering was not used, chimeric consensus sequences inflated TCR diversity, with chimeras reaching as high as 47%. Modeling estimated about three recovered TCR RNA copies per cell, compared with about 9.8 by digital PCR, which implies around 30% capture efficiency. Spiked-in Jurkat TCR RNA equivalent to a single cell was reported to be detectable even among 800,000 to 1,000,000 naive CD8 T cells. Spiked-in Jurkat TCR RNA (10 copies' worth), which is not part of the donor repertoire, was contained in the naive libraries.

V is cut back by 4 bases and J by 4 bases, with 8 bases in the junction unmatched. From cysteine to phenylalanine, the CDR3 is 15 amino acids long. Only the CDR3 part of the read is kept: 45 bases, read in frame from the first base. The germline V gene sets CDR1 to LGHNA and CDR2 to YSLEER. Libraries of naive CD8 T cells were built from anywhere between roughly 17,000 and 1,100,000 sorted cells, with 10%, 30% or 50% of the purified RNA used. Naive CD8 T cells were FACS-sorted as CD8+CD4-CCR7+CD45RA+ on a BD FACSAria II into RLT Plus buffer. To test detection sensitivity, Jurkat RNA equivalent to about ten TCR copies was spiked into samples of roughly 18,000-1,000,000 naive CD8 T cells. CD8 T cells were enriched using RosetteSep CD8+ T Cell Enrichment Cocktail and Ficoll-Paque, and the enriched cells then underwent ACK red cell lysis. This clonotype was recorded many times. Its antigen remains unidentified. No base qualities exist here, and no much larger clone lies one base off it.

Receptors were amplified or captured by PCR. The sample was run on an Illumina HiSeq 4000. Preparation of bulk TCR libraries followed a previously described approach, with the TCR primers listed in Table S5. Total RNA was purified with the Qiagen AllPrep DNA/RNA kit. Reads from multiple sequencing runs of the same library were pooled before analysis. Per the source publication's procedure: Only reads with exact TCR constant sequence were kept, trimmed to 150 nt, and grouped by their 12-nt molecular barcodes. Reads in each barcode group were sub-clustered using a 15% Levenshtein threshold, and a quality-weighted consensus sequence was built for each RNA molecule. Non-functional sequences were filtered out, along with any lower-count sequence sitting one edit away from another sequence. Based on a fit of two negative binomial distributions, barcode sub-clusters having less than 20% of the maximum read count were discarded. The public reads were reanalyzed by TCRdb: fastp trimming at Q25, MiXCR alignment, in-frame beta chains only. One record per CDR3 amino acid sequence lists the most common genes and DNA. What appears here as the V and J calls and clone size reflects TCRdb's work, not the paper's. Within this sample are 40,000 to 45,000 distinct CDR3 sequences, with about a fifth of them counted one time only. The top ten constitute 0.9% to 1.2% of the sample.

Specimen: naive CD8+ T cells from blood, with Jurkat cell RNA spiked in. The cell subset or site label, read with the paper, signifies: FACS-sorted CD8+CD4-CCR7+CD45RA+ naive T cells. The chain was built from TRBV4-3 and TRBJ2-3; the junction holds 7 bases that match TRBD2. The sequence was obtained from a human donor in good health. Some libraries in this study had Jurkat cell RNA spiked in. The CDR3 corresponds to CASSLAGDFADTQYF. The bases read TGCGCCAGCAGCCTGGCGGGAGATTTCGCAGATACGCAGTATTTT.